This T cell receptor (beta chain) was identified during a study of early T cells in non-severe SARS-CoV-2 infection. About the study: Bulk RNA isolated from unsorted whole blood underwent sequencing; chains were not paired. Overall study findings and caveats: Anti-spike CD8 specificities were favored by VDJdb matching, whose results missed private and CD4 specificities.

As part of library construction, unique molecular identifiers were attached to individual cDNA molecules. One entry per CDR3 protein results from TCRdb running MiXCR on the 5' RACE reads. This table has some 80,000 distinct CDR3 sequences, more than 10% appearing once. This clonotype was counted only a few times. Its matching antigen is unknown. Germline V gene lookup returns CDR1 MNHEY and CDR2 SMNVEV (reference sequence). CDR3 length: 18 amino acids. Germline trimming cut 5 bases from V and 4 bases from J; bases unmatched to any gene: 10. This clonotype originated in an adult who was a healthcare worker with PCR-confirmed SARS-CoV-2 infection or an uninfected control (not recorded which). Input material: whole blood. The chain combines TRBV27 with TRBJ2-3; 15 nucleotides line up with TRBD2. The CDR3 DNA reads TGTGCCAGCAGTCCGCCCGGACTAGCGGGAGGGTTGGCAGATACGCAGTATTTT. It translates to CASSPPGLAGGLADTQYF.